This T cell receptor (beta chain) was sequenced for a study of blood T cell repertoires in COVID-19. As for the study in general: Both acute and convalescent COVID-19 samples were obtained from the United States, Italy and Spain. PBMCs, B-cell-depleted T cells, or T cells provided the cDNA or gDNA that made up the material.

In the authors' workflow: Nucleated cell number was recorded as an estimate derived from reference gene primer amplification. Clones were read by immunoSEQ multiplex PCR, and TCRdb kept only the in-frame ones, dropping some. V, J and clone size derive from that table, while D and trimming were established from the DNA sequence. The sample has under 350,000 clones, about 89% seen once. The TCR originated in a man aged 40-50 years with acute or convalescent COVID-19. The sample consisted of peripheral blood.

The CDR3 loop reads CASSSLGQGNQPQHF. The CDR3 DNA follows: TGTGCCAGCAGCTCATTGGGACAAGGAAACCAGCCCCAGCATTTT. This rearrangement joins TRBV7-9 to TRBJ1-5; D is possibly TRBD1 (6 bases). CDR3 size: 15 residues. V was cut by 4 bases and J by 7 bases, with 17 bases left in between. Germline CDR1 and CDR2: SEHNR and FQNEAQ (reference sequence).